The 26 T cell receptor beta chains given below trace back to one sample, sequenced in a study of blood T cell repertoires in COVID-19. Clones were read by immunoSEQ multiplex PCR, and TCRdb kept only the in-frame ones, dropping some. The sample carries 88,000 or so clones, less than 85% recorded once. Sequencing was done on a sample of peripheral blood. All receptors derive from a human donor in a cohort sampled during active COVID-19.

The rearrangement links TRBV2 to TRBJ2-1, with D unclear. Germline CDR1 is SNHLY and CDR2 is FYNNEI. Trimming cost V 3 bases and J 0 bases, with 9 bases left between them. CDR3 length: 15 amino acids. The CDR3 is CASSEGRNSYNEQFF. In DNA, the CDR3 is TGTGCCAGCAGTGAGGGCAGAAACTCCTACAATGAGCAGTTCTTC.

The genes are TRBV19 and TRBJ1-3; a possible D gene is TRBD1 (5 bases). In germline, CDR1 is LNHDA, CDR2 SQIVND (reference sequence). Trimming removed 6 bases from V and 1 base from J, with 13 bases in between. This CDR3 is 15 amino acids long. This chain's CDR3 is CASSPSGGSGNTIYF. CDR3 DNA sequence: TGTGCCAGTAGCCCCTCCGGGGGGTCTGGAAACACCATATATTTT.

By proportion, this clone is medium-sized. This sequence joins TRBV7-2 and TRBJ2-2; the D is unclear. The CDR3 consists of 15 residues. Trimming left V 2 bases short and J 1 base short, with 8 bases between. CDR1 is SGHTA, CDR2 FQGNSA, per germline. The CDR3 loop is CASSLKPGNTGELFF. The CDR3 DNA follows: TGTGCCAGCAGCTTAAAGCCAGGGAACACCGGGGAGCTGTTTTTT.

This clone has a single count. The chain recombines TRBV27 with TRBJ1-2; D may be TRBD1 (5 bases). Trimming took off 5 bases at V and 2 bases at J, with 15 bases between the two ends. This CDR3 comprises 15 residues. CDR1 is MNHEY and CDR2 is SMNVEV in the germline V gene (reference sequence). CDR3 DNA sequence: TGTGCCAGCAGTCCCTTGGGGTCAGGGAACTATGGCTACACCTTC. Its translation is CASSPLGSGNYGYTF.

The chain employs TRBV12-5 and TRBJ2-3, with TRBD1 identical over 7 bases. V dropped 7 bases and J dropped 6; count of bases not matched to a gene: 7. This CDR3 contains 13 residues. Germline values: CDR1 LGHNT, CDR2 FRNRAP. CDR3 sequence reads: CASAPTGQDTQYF. The CDR3 DNA follows: TGTGCTAGTGCCCCGACAGGGCAGGATACGCAGTATTTT.

J is TRBJ2-3 and V is TRBV7-2, with 10 bases aligning to TRBD2. The CDR3 loop spans 15 amino acids. Per germline, CDR1 SGHTA and CDR2 FQGNSA. V shed 3 bases and J 2 bases; nucleotides not matched to a gene: 2. The CDR3 sequence: CASSFTSGNTDTQYF. The CDR3 DNA reads as TGTGCCAGCAGCTTCACTAGCGGGAACACAGATACGCAGTATTTT.

This chain uses TRBV5-1 with TRBJ1-4; the match to TRBD1 covers 7 bases. The germline V gene has CDR1 SGHRS and CDR2 YFSETQ. The length of the CDR3 is 15 residues. V lost 4 bases to trimming and J lost 2 bases; unmatched junction nucleotides: 5. CDR3 loop: CASSRTGSTNEKLFF. Written as DNA, the CDR3 is TGCGCCAGCAGCCGGACAGGATCTACTAATGAAAAACTGTTTTTT.

The gene calls are TRBV3-1 (or the pseudogene TRBV3-2) and TRBJ2-2; D ambiguous. Germline V lookup: CDR1 LGHDT, CDR2 YNNKEL (reference sequence). V shed 1 base and J shed 0 bases, with 9 bases lying between them. The CDR3 length is 16 residues. The DNA of the CDR3 is TGTGCCAGCAGCCAAGGGTGCAGGACGAACACCGGGGAGCTGTTTTTT. This translates into CASSQGCRTNTGELFF.

This chain connects TRBV10-3 to TRBJ1-3; 7 positions match TRBD1. V gave up 6 bases and J gave up 1 base; unmatched junction bases: 6. This CDR3 spans 15 amino acids. Per germline, CDR1 ENHRY and CDR2 SYGVKD. The CDR3: CAIRRDSASGNTIYF. As DNA, the CDR3 is TGTGCCATCAGAAGGGACAGTGCTTCTGGAAACACCATATATTTT.

This clone was recorded a few times. This sequence joins TRBV6-6 and TRBJ1-5, with D possibly matching TRBD1 (5 bases). The CDR3 has 15 residues. Germline CDR1 is MNHNY and CDR2 is SVGAGI (reference sequence). The V gene lost 3 bases and the J gene lost 2 bases, with 11 bases spanning the gap. The CDR3 is CASSYIPRGNQPQHF. CDR3 DNA: TGTGCCAGCAGTTATATCCCCAGGGGCAATCAGCCCCAGCATTTT.

The chain carries TRBV7-8 and TRBJ2-2; 9 bases are shared with TRBD1. V lost 1 base, J lost 6 bases, and 12 bases stayed unmatched. The CDR3 loop spans 18 amino acids. Germline V CDR1 and CDR2: SGHVS, FQNEAQ. The CDR3 loop is CASSLGLLRTGVAGELFF. The CDR3 region has the DNA TGTGCCAGCAGCTTAGGTCTCTTACGGACAGGGGTGGCCGGGGAGCTGTTTTTT. The full variable domain, with the rest looked up from reference TRBV7-8 and TRBJ2-2, is GAGVSQSPRYKVAKRGQDVALRCDPISGHVSLFWYQQALGQGPEFLTYFQNEAQLDKSGLPSDRFFAERPEGSVSTLKIQRTQQEDSAVYLCASSLGLLRTGVAGELFFGEGSRLTVL.

The chain employs TRBV21-1 and TRBJ2-7; TRBD1 is taken as the D call from the table, unchecked against the DNA. TRBV21-1 is tagged as a pseudogene. CDR3 length equals 16 residues. DNA for the CDR3: TGTGCCAGCAGCAAGATAGGGACAGAGAGGGCCTACGAGCAGTACTTC. The encoded protein is CASSKIGTERAYEQYF.

The chain combines TRBV10-2 with TRBJ1-3; tentatively, D is TRBD1 (6 bases). CDR3 length: 17 residues. CDR1 WSHSY and CDR2 SAAADI come from the germline V gene. Trimming removed 11 bases at V and 0 bases at J, with 23 bases between. CDR3: CAGSATSGDLSGNTIYF. The CDR3 region has the DNA TGCGCCGGATCCGCTACCTCAGGGGACCTCTCTGGAAACACCATATATTTT.

V is TRBV7-2 and J is TRBJ1-1; possible D gene TRBD1, 6 bases. V lost 1 base and J 4 bases, leaving 19 bases between the germline ends. Germline V gene data show CDR1 as SGHTA and CDR2 as FQGNSA. The CDR3 contains 17 residues. CDR3 in DNA: TGTGCCAGCAGCTTAGGAATCCCAGGGGTAGAGCGCACTGAAGCTTTCTTT. It codes for CASSLGIPGVERTEAFF.

For the CDR3, the DNA is TGTGCCAGCAGCGAAGCGAGCTCTGGAAACACCATATATTTT. It is translated as CASSEASSGNTIYF. The chain employs TRBV9 and TRBJ1-3; the D is unclear. From germline, CDR1 is SGDLS and CDR2 YYNGEE. V was trimmed by 3 bases and J by 0 bases, leaving 7 bases between them. The CDR3 runs 14 residues.

A single count supports this clone. This sequence joins TRBV6-5 and TRBJ2-6, with D maybe TRBD1 (6 bases). The V gene lost 5 bases and the J gene lost 4 bases, with 9 bases spanning the gap. Per the germline V gene, CDR1 is MNHEY and CDR2 is SVGAGI. This CDR3 is 14 amino acids long. CDR3 protein: CASSTGWGANVLTF. DNA of the CDR3: TGTGCCAGCAGTACAGGGTGGGGGGCCAACGTCCTGACTTTC.

V usage is TRBV29-1 and J usage is TRBJ2-1, with D possibly TRBD2 on 6 matching bases. The V gene's germline CDR1 is SQVTM and CDR2 ANQGSEA. The V end was cut by 2 bases, the J end by 2 bases, with 10 bases between. CDR3 size: 14 residues. CDR3 sequence: CSVEPGDPYNEQFF. DNA for the CDR3: TGCAGCGTTGAACCGGGGGATCCCTACAATGAGCAGTTCTTC.

CDR3 sequence (DNA): TGTGCCAGCAGCTTAGCCGATGGCGGGGGCCGCCCCTACGAGCAGTACTTC. Translation: CASSLADGGGRPYEQYF. The chain uses TRBV7-2 and TRBJ2-7; possible D gene TRBD2, 7 bases. Germline CDR1 SGHTA, CDR2 FQGNSA. This CDR3 comprises 17 residues. The V and J ends lost 0 bases and 2 bases respectively, with 17 bases between them.

V and J are TRBV10-3 and TRBJ1-3; D is perhaps TRBD1 (5 bases). This CDR3 contains 14 residues. Germline V gene data show CDR1 as ENHRY and CDR2 as SYGVKD. The V end lost 10 bases, the J end lost 4 bases, and 17 bases lay between the germline ends. The DNA for the CDR3 is TGTGCCACGGGGGACGGGTCCGCGGGAAACACCATATATTTT. Encoded protein: CATGDGSAGNTIYF.

The gene calls are TRBV7-9 and TRBJ1-6, with D unresolved. V lost 7 bases to trimming and J lost 8 bases, with 9 bases between them. The CDR3 has 12 amino acids. The germline V gene encodes CDR1 SEHNR and CDR2 FQNEAQ (reference sequence). CDR3 loop: CASTPFDSPLHF. The CDR3 DNA reads TGTGCCAGCACCCCATTTGATTCACCCCTCCACTTT.

This chain links TRBV10-3 with TRBJ2-7, with 10 bases that match TRBD1. The CDR3 loop spans 13 amino acids. The germline V gene encodes CDR1 ENHRY and CDR2 SYGVKD. Germline trimming cut 5 bases from V and 5 bases from J; bases unmatched to any gene: 3. CDR3 protein: CAISRDRGDEQYF. CDR3 coding DNA: TGTGCCATCAGTCGGGACAGGGGCGACGAGCAGTACTTC.

CDR3 sequence reads: CASSIFGGDTEAFF. CDR3 DNA: TGTGCCAGTAGTATATTCGGGGGAGACACTGAAGCTTTCTTT. The chain employs TRBV19 and TRBJ1-1; tentative D call: TRBD1 (5 bases). The CDR3 is made up of 14 amino acids. CDR1 LNHDA and CDR2 SQIVND come from the germline V gene (reference sequence). V lost 2 bases and J 3 bases, leaving 10 bases between the germline ends.

This clone was observed once. As DNA, the CDR3 is TGTGCCAGCAGCCTGCCTCATGGGGGCTTTGGTGAAAAACTGTTTTTT. Its translation: CASSLPHGGFGEKLFF. The J gene is TRBJ1-4, the V gene TRBV3-1 (or the pseudogene TRBV3-2); maybe TRBD1 (6 bases). Germline values: CDR1 LGHDT, CDR2 YNNKEL (reference sequence). Trimming cost V 4 bases and J 7 bases, with 19 bases left between them. CDR3 length equals 16 residues.

This chain uses TRBV18 with TRBJ2-7, with D perhaps matching TRBD1 (5 bases). V dropped 3 bases and J dropped 5 bases, with 20 bases sitting between them. Germline V CDR1 and CDR2: KGHSH, LQKENI. The CDR3 spans 16 residues. This CDR3 reads CASSPSLGQSRHEQYF. The CDR3, as DNA: TGTGCCAGCTCACCGAGCCTAGGACAATCTCGCCACGAGCAGTACTTC.

V gene TRBV6-5 combines with J gene TRBJ1-3, with 7 bases lining up with TRBD1. Germline CDR1 is MNHEY and CDR2 is SVGAGI. Germline trimming cut 6 bases from V and 6 bases from J; bases unmatched to any gene: 8. The CDR3 spans 14 residues. The DNA of the CDR3 is TGTGCCAGCAGCCACACAGGGGAGGCAAACACCATATATTTT. Residues: CASSHTGEANTIYF.

A few counts support this clone. This sequence joins TRBV5-4 and TRBJ1-1; no clear D. From germline, CDR1 is SGHNT and CDR2 YYREEE (reference sequence). V dropped 0 bases and J dropped 6 bases, with 12 bases sitting between them. The CDR3 runs 14 residues. For the CDR3, the DNA is TGTGCCAGCAGCTTGGAGTCAGGCTCCGCTGAAGCTTTCTTT. As protein: CASSLESGSAEAFF.